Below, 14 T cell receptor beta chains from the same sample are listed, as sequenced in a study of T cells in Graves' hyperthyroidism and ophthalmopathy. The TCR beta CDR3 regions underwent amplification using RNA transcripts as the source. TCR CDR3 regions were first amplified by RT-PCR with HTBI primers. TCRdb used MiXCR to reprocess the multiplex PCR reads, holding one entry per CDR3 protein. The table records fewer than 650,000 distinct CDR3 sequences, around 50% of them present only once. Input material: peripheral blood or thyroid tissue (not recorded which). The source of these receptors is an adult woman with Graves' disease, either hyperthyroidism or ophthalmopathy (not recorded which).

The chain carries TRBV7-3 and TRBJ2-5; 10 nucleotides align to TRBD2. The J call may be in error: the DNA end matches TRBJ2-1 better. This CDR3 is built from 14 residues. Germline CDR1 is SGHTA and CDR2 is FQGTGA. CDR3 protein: CASSKSSGSREQFF. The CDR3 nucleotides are TGTGCCAGCAGCAAATCTAGCGGGAGTCGGGAGCAGTTCTTC.

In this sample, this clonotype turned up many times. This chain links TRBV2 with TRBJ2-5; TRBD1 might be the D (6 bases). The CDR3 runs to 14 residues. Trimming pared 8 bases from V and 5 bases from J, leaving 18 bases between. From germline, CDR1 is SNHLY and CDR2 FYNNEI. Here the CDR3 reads CASCWDTGAETQYF. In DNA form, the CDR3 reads TGTGCCAGCTGCTGGGACACGGGTGCGGAGACCCAGTACTTC. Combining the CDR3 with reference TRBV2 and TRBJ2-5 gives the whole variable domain EPEVTQTPSHQVTQMGQEVILRCVPISNHLYFYWYRQILGQKVEFLVSFYNNEISEKSEIFDDQFSVERPDGSNFTLKIRSTKLEDSAMYFCASCWDTGAETQYFGPGTRLLVL.

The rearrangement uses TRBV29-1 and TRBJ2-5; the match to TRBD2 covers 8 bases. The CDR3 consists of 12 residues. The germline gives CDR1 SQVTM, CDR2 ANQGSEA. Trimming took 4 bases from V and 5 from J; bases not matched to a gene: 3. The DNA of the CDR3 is TGCAGCGTTGGGCCTAGCGGGGAGACCCAGTACTTC. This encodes CSVGPSGETQYF.

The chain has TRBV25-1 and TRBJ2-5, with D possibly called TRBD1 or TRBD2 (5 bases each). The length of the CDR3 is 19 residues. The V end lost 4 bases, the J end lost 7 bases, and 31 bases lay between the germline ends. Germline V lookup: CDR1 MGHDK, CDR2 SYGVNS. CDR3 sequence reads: CASSGPPVDGDGAPGTQYF. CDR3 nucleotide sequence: TGTGCCAGCAGTGGCCCCCCCGTGGATGGGGACGGGGCCCCGGGGACCCAGTACTTC.

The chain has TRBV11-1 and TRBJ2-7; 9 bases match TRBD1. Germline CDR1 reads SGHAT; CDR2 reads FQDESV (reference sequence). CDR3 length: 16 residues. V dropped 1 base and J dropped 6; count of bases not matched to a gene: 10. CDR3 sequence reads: CASSLVGRGTGTEQYF. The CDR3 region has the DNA TGTGCCAGCAGCTTAGTAGGTCGTGGGACAGGGACCGAGCAGTACTTC. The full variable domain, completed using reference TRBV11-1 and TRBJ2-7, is EAEVAQSPRYKITEKSQAVAFWCDPISGHATLYWYRQILGQGPELLVQFQDESVVDDSQLPKDRFSAERLKGVDSTLKIQPAELGDSAMYLCASSLVGRGTGTEQYFGPGTRLTVT.

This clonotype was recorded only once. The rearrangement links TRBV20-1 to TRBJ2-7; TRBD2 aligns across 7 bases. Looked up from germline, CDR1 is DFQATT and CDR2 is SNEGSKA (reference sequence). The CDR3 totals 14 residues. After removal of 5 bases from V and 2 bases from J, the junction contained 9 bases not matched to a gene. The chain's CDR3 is CSADSGRPTYEQYF. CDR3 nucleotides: TGCAGTGCTGATAGCGGGCGTCCCACCTACGAGCAGTACTTC.

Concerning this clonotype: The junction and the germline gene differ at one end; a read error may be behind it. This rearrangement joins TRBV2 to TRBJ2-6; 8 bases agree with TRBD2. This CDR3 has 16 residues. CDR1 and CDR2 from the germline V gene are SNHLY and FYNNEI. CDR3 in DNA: TGTGCCAGCATTCGTAGGTGGGTTAGCGGGGCCAGCGTCCTGACTTTC. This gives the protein CASIRRWVSGASVLTF.

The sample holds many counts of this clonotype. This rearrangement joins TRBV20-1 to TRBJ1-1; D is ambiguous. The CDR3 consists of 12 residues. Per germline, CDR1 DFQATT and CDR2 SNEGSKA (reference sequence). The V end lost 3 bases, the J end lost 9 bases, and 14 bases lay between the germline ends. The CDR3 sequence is CSASLFPDKAFF. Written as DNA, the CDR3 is TGCAGTGCTAGCCTCTTCCCGGATAAAGCTTTCTTT.

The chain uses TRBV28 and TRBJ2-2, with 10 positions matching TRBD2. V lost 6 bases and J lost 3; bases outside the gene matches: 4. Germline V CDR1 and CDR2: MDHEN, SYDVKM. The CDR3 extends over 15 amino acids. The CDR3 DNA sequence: TGTGCCAGCAGCATAGCGGGGGGCGACACCGGGGAGCTGTTTTTT. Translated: CASSIAGGDTGELFF.

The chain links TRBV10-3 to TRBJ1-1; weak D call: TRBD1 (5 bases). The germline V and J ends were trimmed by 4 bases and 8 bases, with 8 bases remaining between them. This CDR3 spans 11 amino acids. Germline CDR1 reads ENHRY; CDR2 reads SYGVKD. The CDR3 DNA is TGTGCCATCAGTGTAGGGACGGAAGCTTTCTTT. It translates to CAISVGTEAFF.

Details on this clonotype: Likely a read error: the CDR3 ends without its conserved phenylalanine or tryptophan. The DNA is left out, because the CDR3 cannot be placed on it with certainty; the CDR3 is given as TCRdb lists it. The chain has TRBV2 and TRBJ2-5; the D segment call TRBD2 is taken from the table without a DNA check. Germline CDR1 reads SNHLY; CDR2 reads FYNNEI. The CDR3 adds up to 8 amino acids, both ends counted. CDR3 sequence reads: CASSPLAG.

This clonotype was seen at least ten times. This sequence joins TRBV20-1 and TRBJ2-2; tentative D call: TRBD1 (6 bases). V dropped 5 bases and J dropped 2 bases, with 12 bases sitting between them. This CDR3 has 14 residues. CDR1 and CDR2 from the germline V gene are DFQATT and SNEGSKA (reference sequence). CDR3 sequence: CSAYGQPNTGELFF. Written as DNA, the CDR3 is TGCAGTGCTTATGGACAGCCTAACACCGGGGAGCTGTTTTTT.

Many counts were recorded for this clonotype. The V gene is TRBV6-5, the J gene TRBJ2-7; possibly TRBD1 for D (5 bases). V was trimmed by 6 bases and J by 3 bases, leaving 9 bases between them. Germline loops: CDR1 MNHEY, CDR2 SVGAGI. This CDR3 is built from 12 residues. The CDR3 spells CASRDSSYEQYF. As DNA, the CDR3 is TGTGCCAGCAGAGACAGTAGCTACGAGCAGTACTTC.

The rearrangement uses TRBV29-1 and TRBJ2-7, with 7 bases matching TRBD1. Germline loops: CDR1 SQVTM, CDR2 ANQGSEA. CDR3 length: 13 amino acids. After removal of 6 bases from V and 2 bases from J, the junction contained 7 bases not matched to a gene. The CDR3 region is CSVKGTAAYEQYF. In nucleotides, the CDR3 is TGCAGCGTGAAAGGGACAGCCGCCTACGAGCAGTACTTC.